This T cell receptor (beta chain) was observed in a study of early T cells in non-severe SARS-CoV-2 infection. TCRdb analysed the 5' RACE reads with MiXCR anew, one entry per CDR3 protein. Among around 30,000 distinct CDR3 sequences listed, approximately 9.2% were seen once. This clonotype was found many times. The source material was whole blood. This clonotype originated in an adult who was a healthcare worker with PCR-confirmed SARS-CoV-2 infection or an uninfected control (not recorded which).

The chain's CDR3 is CASSRTGVEQYF. The CDR3, as DNA: TGCGCCAGCAGCCGAACAGGGGTCGAGCAGTACTTC. The chain links TRBV10-1 to TRBJ2-7; 7 nucleotides align to TRBD1. V lost 6 bases and J lost 6; bases outside the gene matches: 5. CDR3 length equals 12 residues. Germline lookup yields CDR1 WNHNN and CDR2 SYGVQD (reference sequence).